The 20 T cell receptor beta chains presented below share a single source sample, sequenced in a study of T-cell reconstitution after alpha-beta-depleted transplantation in children (dated by TCRdb to the mid-2010s). The investigation overall reported the following: Hyperexpanded clone frequencies declined over subsequent months; after one year, T-cell counts and TCRbeta diversity were mostly attributed to newly produced T cells.

The intended sense of this specimen's treatment or condition label: allogeneic hematopoietic cell transplantation with graft depleted of TCRalphabeta T cells and CD19 B cells. The antigens for these receptors are not known. The library was obtained by PCR. Sequencer: Illumina HiSeq 2500. Molecular barcoding was employed in the preparation of TCR libraries, with unique molecular identifiers being used to normalize TCRbeta repertoire quantification. The public reads were run again by TCRdb, first through fastp at Q25 and then through MiXCR, and only productive beta chains were kept. One record per CDR3 amino acid sequence lists the most common genes and DNA. The sample table lists some 300,000 distinct CDR3 sequences, nearly 8% of them with a count of one. 9.1% of the sample belongs to the ten largest clones. The sample was peripheral blood, taken 360 days after TCRalphabeta/CD19-depleted stem cell transplant. These receptors all come from a female patient between 2 and 10 years old who had a stem cell transplant for Fanconi anemia, so the T cells may come from the graft donor.

This clonotype was counted many times. The chain uses TRBV4-3 and TRBJ2-7, with a weak D call TRBD2 (5 bases). CDR1 and CDR2 from the germline V gene are LGHNA and YSLEER. This CDR3 spans 14 amino acids. V was pared by 4 bases and J by 2 bases, with 12 bases between. The CDR3 coding sequence is TGCGCCAGCAGCCCCTTTCCCGGGGCCTACGAGCAGTACTTC. It is translated as CASSPFPGAYEQYF.

This chain links TRBV27 with TRBJ1-1; TRBD1 might be the D (6 bases). CDR3 size: 13 residues. V lost 10 bases, J lost 4 bases, and 16 bases lay in between. CDR1 and CDR2 from the germline V gene are MNHEY and SMNVEV (reference sequence). In nucleotides, the CDR3 is TGTGCCACCTTCCGGGGCAGGGGCACTGAAGCTTTCTTT. Translating gives CATFRGRGTEAFF.

This clonotype was observed at least ten times. CDR3 DNA sequence: TGTGCCAGCAGCCAAACTAGCGGAAACACCGGGGAGCTGTTTTTT. This codes for CASSQTSGNTGELFF. The chain has TRBV3-1 and TRBJ2-2; the match to TRBD2 covers 8 bases. This CDR3 has 15 amino acids. Germline loops: CDR1 LGHDT, CDR2 YNNKEL (reference sequence). Unmatched junction bases numbered 1, after V lost 2 bases and J lost 2 bases.

This clonotype was seen many times. The chain links TRBV12-3 or TRBV12-4 to TRBJ2-4; 7 bases align to TRBD2. This CDR3 has 15 residues. V was clipped by 4 bases and J by 9 bases; unmatched bases: 12. CDR3 amino acids: CASSWGGSGPGIQYF. CDR3 coding DNA: TGTGCCAGCAGTTGGGGAGGGTCAGGGCCGGGCATTCAGTACTTC.

This clonotype was observed a few times. The CDR3 spells CASSERTGGSNQPQHF. The DNA of the CDR3 is TGTGCCAGCAGTGAAAGGACAGGGGGAAGCAATCAGCCCCAGCATTTT. This chain links TRBV2 with TRBJ1-5, with 10 bases aligning to TRBD1. The J segment lost 1 base and the V segment lost 2 bases, leaving 2 bases of the junction unmatched. Germline CDR1 is SNHLY and CDR2 is FYNNEI. CDR3 length: 16 residues.

Ten or more counts support this clonotype. V and J are TRBV29-1 and TRBJ1-4; 10 nucleotides line up with TRBD1. V was clipped by 6 bases and J by 8 bases; unmatched bases: 3. This CDR3 is built from 12 residues. Germline V gives CDR1 SQVTM, CDR2 ANQGSEA. The chain's CDR3 is CSVGTGEEKLFF. The CDR3 DNA reads as TGCAGCGTCGGGACAGGGGAAGAAAAACTGTTTTTT.

This clonotype was seen ten or more times. The rearrangement joins TRBV9 to TRBJ2-4; no firm D call. CDR1 and CDR2 (germline): SGDLS, YYNGEE. Trimming pared 0 bases from V and 9 bases from J, leaving 16 bases between. The CDR3 extends over 15 amino acids. CDR3 nucleotide sequence: TGTGCCAGCAGCGTAGCGGGTCTGGGCAACGGCATTCAGTACTTC. Its protein is CASSVAGLGNGIQYF.

The table lists this clonotype with many counts. The genes are TRBV18 and TRBJ2-7; the D gene is possibly TRBD2 (7 bases). V dropped 3 bases and J dropped 4 bases, with 10 bases sitting between them. The germline V gene encodes CDR1 KGHSH and CDR2 LQKENI. The CDR3 loop spans 13 amino acids. CDR3: CASSPGGTYEQYF. The CDR3 bases are TGTGCCAGCTCACCGGGGGGGACATACGAGCAGTACTTC.

This clonotype showed up many times. The V call is TRBV20-1, the J call TRBJ1-1; D is possibly TRBD1 (5 bases). This CDR3 has 13 amino acids. In germline, CDR1 is DFQATT, CDR2 SNEGSKA (reference sequence). Deletions cut 6 bases from V and 0 bases from J, with 11 bases between. CDR3 coding DNA: TGCAGTGCAGCTGGGACGGTGAACACTGAAGCTTTCTTT. As protein: CSAAGTVNTEAFF.

V usage is TRBV19 and J usage is TRBJ2-2; 9 positions match TRBD2. Germline V gene sequence: CDR1 LNHDA, CDR2 SQIVND (reference sequence). The V gene end was trimmed by 4 bases and the J gene end by 4 bases; junction bases not matched to a gene: 7. This CDR3 comprises 16 residues. As DNA, the CDR3 is TGTGCCAGTAGTACTCCAAGCGGGGGGACCACCGGGGAGCTGTTTTTT. Protein: CASSTPSGGTTGELFF.

This clonotype was counted at least ten times. This chain links TRBV20-1 with TRBJ2-1; D is unclear. Trimming took 1 base from V and 0 from J, leaving 13 bases between them. CDR3 size: 16 residues. CDR1 is DFQATT, CDR2 SNEGSKA, per germline (reference sequence). CDR3 DNA sequence: TGCAGTGCTAGAGGACTGGTCTTTCCCTCCTACAATGAGCAGTTCTTC. Amino acid sequence: CSARGLVFPSYNEQFF.

The table lists this clonotype with a few counts. The V and J genes are TRBV20-1 and TRBJ2-3, with 8 bases fitting TRBD2. Trimming removed 5 bases from V and 4 bases from J; junction bases left unmatched: 8. The CDR3 length is 14 residues. From germline, CDR1 is DFQATT and CDR2 SNEGSKA (reference sequence). In nucleotides, the CDR3 is TGCAGTGCTCGGGGGGGGGTAGCGGCAGATACGCAGTATTTT. It specifies CSARGGVAADTQYF.

This clonotype was counted ten times or more. The chain uses TRBV28 and TRBJ2-2, with TRBD1 identical over 7 bases. Losses at the gene ends were 10 bases for V and 4 bases for J; bases not matched to a gene: 9. This CDR3 spans 14 amino acids. Germline CDR1 reads MDHEN; CDR2 reads SYDVKM. The CDR3 nucleotides are TGTGCCACCAGACAGGGCCTTCCCACCGGGGAGCTGTTTTTT. Residues: CATRQGLPTGELFF.

The CDR3 coding sequence is TGTGCCAGCTCACCAGGGGTGATCTACGAGCAGTACTTC. Residues: CASSPGVIYEQYF. The chain combines TRBV18 with TRBJ2-7; D is unclear. CDR1 KGHSH and CDR2 LQKENI come from the germline V gene. The CDR3 runs to 13 residues. The ends were cut back, 2 bases at V and 3 bases at J, with 8 bases in the middle. The full variable domain, its missing parts supplied by reference TRBV18 and TRBJ2-7, is NAGVMQNPRHLVRRRGQEARLRCSPMKGHSHVYWYRQLPEEGLKFMVYLQKENIIDESGMPKERFSAEFPKEGPSILRIQQVVRGDSAAYFCASSPGVIYEQYFGPGTRLTVT.

This clonotype has at least ten counts. CDR3 bases: TGTGCCAGCAGTTTAACGACTAGCGGGGAAGAGCAGTTCTTC. Its protein is CASSLTTSGEEQFF. The rearrangement links TRBV27 to TRBJ2-1; 11 bases align to TRBD2. Trimming took 2 bases from V and 10 from J; bases not matched to a gene: 4. Germline CDR1 and CDR2: MNHEY and SMNVEV (reference sequence). The CDR3 sequence is 14 residues long.

The genes are TRBV7-7 and TRBJ2-1, with a tentative D call TRBD2 (5 bases). V lost 2 bases, J lost 7 bases, and 15 bases lay in between. This CDR3 is 15 amino acids long. Per germline, CDR1 SSHAT and CDR2 FNYEAQ (reference sequence). CDR3 region: CASSLWLATMNEQFF. CDR3 nucleotide sequence: TGTGCCAGCAGCTTATGGTTAGCGACTATGAATGAGCAGTTCTTC.

The CDR3 protein is CASSWGRGTYEQYF. DNA for the CDR3: TGTGCCAGCAGTTGGGGGCGGGGAACCTACGAGCAGTACTTC. V gene TRBV6-5 combines with J gene TRBJ2-7; either TRBD1 or TRBD2 may fit D (6 bases each). Germline CDR1 reads MNHEY; CDR2 reads SVGAGI. The V end lost 4 bases, the J end lost 2 bases, and 12 bases lay between the germline ends. This CDR3 region has 14 residues.

The table lists this clonotype with many counts. The chain employs TRBV28 and TRBJ1-1; perhaps TRBD1 as D (5 bases). Germline-derived CDR1 and CDR2 are MDHEN and SYDVKM. The V gene lost 8 bases and the J gene lost 4 bases, with 20 bases spanning the gap. The CDR3 totals 15 residues. The CDR3 nucleotides are TGTGCCAGCGCATTGATTTCAGGGTTTTCCACTGAAGCTTTCTTT. It encodes CASALISGFSTEAFF.

This clonotype was observed a handful of times. V and J are TRBV12-3 or TRBV12-4 and TRBJ1-2; no definite D call. The CDR3 extends over 14 amino acids. The germline V and J ends were trimmed by 1 base and 8 bases, with 14 bases remaining between them. The CDR3 nucleotides read TGTGCCAGCAGTTTAGGCAGTGGAGGGCCCGGCTACACCTTC. Translated, it gives CASSLGSGGPGYTF.

The V call is TRBV28, the J call TRBJ2-2; D is uncertain. With 6 bases removed from V and 3 bases from J, the gap between germline ends came to 14 bases. This CDR3 spans 15 amino acids. Germline CDR1 reads MDHEN; CDR2 reads SYDVKM. The CDR3 region is CASRLSAADTGELFF. The CDR3 region has the DNA TGTGCCAGCAGACTCTCCGCGGCGGACACCGGGGAGCTGTTTTTT.